The T cell receptor (beta chain) described here comes from a study of monozygotic twins with inflammatory bowel disease. Comments on this clonotype: Its antigen is not known.

Collection yielded under 3 ml of blood per donor. Study results and caveats: Healthy co-twins had higher TCRbeta inverse Simpson diversity than their IBD twins.

Looked up from germline, CDR1 is DFQATT and CDR2 is SNEGSKA (reference sequence). The CDR3 runs 15 residues. TCRdb reprocessed the 5' RACE reads and reports one entry per CDR3 protein, with no DNA. The listing records hundreds of thousands of distinct CDR3 sequences. Input material: blood. This sequence was found in a human donor with ulcerative colitis or Crohn's disease, or a healthy co-twin of an affected twin (not recorded which). The genes are TRBV20-1 and TRBJ2-7; TCRdb's D gene call, TRBD2, goes unchecked for lack of DNA. CDR3 sequence: CSARLPVAGVHEQYF.